This TCR beta chain was found in a study of cytomegalovirus exposure and HLA in healthy donors. Trimming removed 0 bases from V and 3 bases from J, with 5 bases in between. The CDR3 consists of 13 residues. Germline-derived CDR1 and CDR2 are MNHNY and SVGAGI (reference sequence). The PCR was carried out with 60 Vbeta primers and 13 Jbeta primers. The assay was immunoSEQ multiplex PCR, and TCRdb's table has in-frame clones only and misses some. Here the sample spans 90,000 to 130,000 clones, around 74% being singletons. The source of this sequence is a man younger than 40 in good health and CMV-seropositive. The gene calls are TRBV6-6 and TRBJ2-5; perhaps TRBD2 as D (5 bases). The sample comprised PBMCs. The CDR3 here is CASSYSREETQYF. The CDR3 DNA reads TGTGCCAGCAGTTACTCGAGGGAAGAGACCCAGTACTTC.